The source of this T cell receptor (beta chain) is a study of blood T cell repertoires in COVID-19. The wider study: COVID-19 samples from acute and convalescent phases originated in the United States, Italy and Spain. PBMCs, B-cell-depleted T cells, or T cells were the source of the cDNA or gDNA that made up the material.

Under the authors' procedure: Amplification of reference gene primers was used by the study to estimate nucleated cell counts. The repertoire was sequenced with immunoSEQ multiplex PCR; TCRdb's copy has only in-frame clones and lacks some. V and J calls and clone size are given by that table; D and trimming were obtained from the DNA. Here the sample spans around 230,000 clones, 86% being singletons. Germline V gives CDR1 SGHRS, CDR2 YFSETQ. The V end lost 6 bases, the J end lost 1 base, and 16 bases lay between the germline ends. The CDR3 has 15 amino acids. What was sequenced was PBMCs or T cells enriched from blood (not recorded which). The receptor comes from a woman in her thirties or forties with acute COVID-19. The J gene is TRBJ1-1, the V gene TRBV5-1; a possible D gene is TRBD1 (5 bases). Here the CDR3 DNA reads TGCGCCAGCACCCCTTCAGGGTATGAGAACACTGAAGCTTTCTTT. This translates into CASTPSGYENTEAFF.